The rows below give T cell receptor beta chains drawn from one sample of a study of shared clonotypes between healthy human individuals. The assay was immunoSEQ multiplex PCR, and TCRdb's table has in-frame clones only and misses some. The data hold around 2,000,000 clones, with roughly 94% observed a single time. The sample consisted of naive CD4+ T cells sorted from blood. These receptor sequences come from a man aged 18-30 years in good health. Both conserved end residues are part of each CDR3. The D gene is left open where the match is weak. A clone size is listed for some rows: how often the clone was seen (once, few, many), or a class if it is expanded.

>TRBJ1-6|-|-|TRBV27
CASSPPGSSPLHF
TGTGCCAGCAGTCCCCCCGGGTCGTCACCCCTCCACTTT
>TRBJ2-2|-|-|TRBV10-3
CAITENTGELFF
TGTGCCATAACAGAGAACACCGGGGAGCTGTTTTTT
>TRBJ2-7|-|once|TRBV7-8
CASSTNTGRVYEQYF
TGTGCCAGCAGCACCAACACCGGTCGGGTCTACGAGCAGTACTTC
>TRBJ2-7|TRBD1|once|TRBV18
CASSPGQDSYEQYF
TGTGCCAGCTCACCGGGACAGGACTCCTACGAGCAGTACTTC
>TRBJ1-4|-|-|TRBV30
CAWRGDGEKLFF
TGTGCCTGGAGGGGGGACGGTGAAAAACTGTTTTTT
>TRBJ2-1|TRBD1|-|TRBV10-3
CALRTGYEQFF
TGTGCCCTAAGGACAGGGTATGAGCAGTTCTTC
>TRBJ1-5|-|-|TRBV20-1
CSASGDQPQHF
TGCAGTGCTAGCGGGGACCAGCCCCAGCATTTT
>TRBJ2-2|TRBD2|-|TRBV5-1
CASSPPLAGAAGELFF
TGCGCCAGCAGCCCCCCTCTAGCGGGGGCGGCCGGGGAGCTGTTTTTT
>TRBJ1-5|TRBD1|-|TRBV29-1
CSVGQGSGQPQHF
TGCAGCGTCGGACAGGGCTCGGGGCAGCCCCAGCATTTT
>TRBJ1-2|TRBD1|-|TRBV29-1
CSVEGTGANYGYTF
TGCAGCGTTGAGGGGACAGGGGCTAACTATGGCTACACCTTC
>TRBJ1-5|-|-|TRBV5-4
CASSLGGGKQPQHF
TGTGCCAGCAGCCTTGGGGGGGGGAAGCAGCCCCAGCATTTT
>TRBJ2-6|TRBD1|-|TRBV29-1
CSVKTGAFSGANVLTF
TGCAGCGTTAAGACAGGGGCCTTCTCTGGGGCCAACGTCCTGACTTTC
>TRBJ2-7|TRBD2|once|TRBV5-4
CASSSKTSGSLYEQYF
TGTGCCAGCAGCTCGAAGACTAGCGGGAGTTTGTACGAGCAGTACTTC
>TRBJ2-7|-|-|TRBV21-1
CASSAKDSCEQYF
TGTGCCAGCAGCGCGAAGGACAGCTGCGAGCAGTACTTC
>TRBJ2-7|TRBD2|-|TRBV6-5
CASSYTSGKNYEQYF
TGTGCCAGCAGTTACACGAGCGGGAAGAACTACGAGCAGTACTTC
>TRBJ2-7|-|-|TRBV28
CASSAPVGLDEQYF
TGTGCCAGCAGTGCCCCGGTGGGATTAGACGAGCAGTACTTC
>TRBJ2-7|-|-|TRBV5-1
CASSLPPWDGSYEQYF
TGCGCCAGCAGCTTACCCCCCTGGGACGGCTCCTACGAGCAGTACTTC
>TRBJ2-5|TRBD1|-|TRBV9
CASSPRQGFVGETQYF
TGTGCCAGCAGCCCCCGACAGGGGTTTGTCGGAGAGACCCAGTACTTC
>TRBJ2-3|-|-|TRBV5-1
CASTGGGIFGDTQYF
TGCGCCAGCACCGGGGGTGGAATTTTTGGGGATACGCAGTATTTT
>TRBJ2-6|TRBD2|-|TRBV7-8
CAGRDSGANVLTF
TGTGCTGGGAGGGACTCTGGGGCCAACGTCCTGACTTTC
>TRBJ2-2|-|once|TRBV29-1
CSVAGMAGELFF
TGCAGCGTTGCCGGGATGGCCGGGGAGCTGTTTTTT
>TRBJ2-5|-|-|TRBV9
CASSPDIQETQYF
TGTGCCAGCAGCCCAGACATCCAAGAGACCCAGTACTTC
>TRBJ1-4|TRBD1|-|TRBV6-1
CASSVGQGQKLFF
TGTGCCAGCAGTGTAGGACAGGGGCAAAAACTGTTTTTT
>TRBJ2-7|-|-|TRBV27
CASSRGWIYEQYF
TGTGCCAGCAGTCGTGGGTGGATTTACGAGCAGTACTTC
>TRBJ2-7|TRBD1|-|TRBV5-1
CASSLRPPGQGEFYEQYF
TGCGCCAGCAGCTTGCGGCCTCCGGGGCAGGGGGAATTCTACGAGCAGTACTTC
>TRBJ1-4|TRBD1|once|TRBV7-6
CASSTRQGSTNEKLFF
TGTGCCAGCAGCACCCGACAGGGAAGCACTAATGAAAAACTGTTTTTT
>TRBJ1-1|TRBD1|-|TRBV5-1
CASSLGGTAPNTEAFF
TGCGCCAGCAGCTTGGGAGGGACAGCACCTAACACTGAAGCTTTCTTT
>TRBJ2-2|TRBD1|-|TRBV28
CASRGQGVTGELFF
TGTGCCAGTCGGGGACAGGGGGTCACCGGGGAGCTGTTTTTT
>TRBJ1-5|-|-|TRBV27
CASSPNGQGSNQPQHF
TGTGCCAGCAGTCCAAACGGGCAGGGTAGCAATCAGCCCCAGCATTTT
>TRBJ2-7|-|once|TRBV19
CASSIDHAVAGEQYF
TGTGCCAGTAGTATAGATCACGCGGTGGCGGGTGAGCAGTACTTC
>TRBJ1-1|TRBD1|-|TRBV10-3
CAISESGTVNTEAFF
TGTGCCATCAGTGAGTCGGGGACAGTGAACACTGAAGCTTTCTTT
>TRBJ1-1|-|-|TRBV30
CAWSVGSGEAFF
TGTGCCTGGAGTGTAGGGTCAGGCGAAGCTTTCTTT
>TRBJ1-3|-|once|TRBV11-1
CASRESSGNTIYF
TGTGCCAGCAGGGAAAGCTCTGGAAACACCATATATTTT
>TRBJ2-3|TRBD2|-|TRBV25-1
CASSPLPGVAGGKDTQYF
TGTGCCAGCAGTCCTCTCCCCGGGGTAGCGGGAGGTAAAGATACGCAGTATTTT
>TRBJ2-2|TRBD1|-|TRBV5-4
CASSARQGSTGELFF
TGTGCCAGCAGCGCCCGACAGGGGTCAACCGGGGAGCTGTTTTTT
>TRBJ2-7|-|-|TRBV28
CASSPASRSSYEQYF
TGTGCCAGCAGTCCCGCGTCGCGGAGCTCCTACGAGCAGTACTTC
>TRBJ2-3|-|-|TRBV7-3
CASSTSTDTQYF
TGTGCCAGCAGCACTAGCACAGATACGCAGTATTTT
>TRBJ2-1|-|-|TRBV29-1
CSVEENPSWSYNEQFF
TGCAGCGTTGAAGAGAACCCCTCATGGTCCTACAATGAGCAGTTCTTC
>TRBJ2-5|-|-|TRBV7-6
CASSLGRVETQYF
TGTGCCAGCAGCTTGGGCCGGGTGGAGACCCAGTACTTC
>TRBJ1-5|-|few|TRBV6-6
CASSPQARGSNQPQHF
TGTGCCAGCAGTCCCCAAGCACGGGGCAGCAATCAGCCCCAGCATTTT
>TRBJ1-2|-|few|TRBV2
CASSESQGTNYGYTF
TGTGCCAGCAGTGAAAGTCAGGGTACCAACTATGGCTACACCTTC
>TRBJ1-1|-|-|TRBV5-4
CASSLEMAGNTEAFF
TGTGCCAGCAGCTTGGAGATGGCGGGGAACACTGAAGCTTTCTTT